These 15 T cell receptor beta chains were all obtained from the same sample, sequenced in a study of beta chain features in type 1 diabetes (dated by TCRdb to the late 2010s). Library construction relied on the immunoSEQ multiplex PCR assay. The High Capacity cDNA Reverse Transcription Kit was used to reverse transcribe all of the isolated RNA, meaning that expressed TCRB transcripts were what got sequenced. TCRdb mirrors the immuneACCESS table, restricted to in-frame sequences. Some clones are absent from its copies; in checked studies, under half trace to an unresolved V gene, and the reason for the others is unknown. The sample data list some 400,000 clones, and approximately 16% of these were observed just once. Approximately 0.02% of the sample goes to the ten largest clones. The specimen sequenced was naive CD4+ T cells from blood. The meaning of the sample's cell subset or site label: true naive CD4+ T cells. The receptor source for this set is a woman between 18 and 29 years old in good health.

The rearrangement links TRBV6-5 to TRBJ2-1; no clear D. V shed 6 bases and J shed 0 bases, with 9 bases lying between them. The CDR3 length is 14 residues. The germline V gene has CDR1 MNHEY and CDR2 SVGAGI. CDR3 sequence (DNA): TGTGCCAGCAGCAAACAGAGCTCCTACAATGAGCAGTTCTTC. This encodes CASSKQSSYNEQFF.

The chain has TRBV9 and TRBJ2-7; TRBD2 aligns across 10 bases. The CDR3 is made up of 15 amino acids. V lost 0 bases and J lost 1; bases outside the gene matches: 1. The germline V gene has CDR1 SGDLS and CDR2 YYNGEE. CDR3 nucleotide sequence: TGTGCCAGCAGCGTAGAAGCGGGAGGGTCCTACGAGCAGTACTTC. Translation gives CASSVEAGGSYEQYF. The variable domain in full, with the rest retrieved from reference TRBV9 and TRBJ2-7, is DSGVTQTPKHLITATGQRVTLRCSPRSGDLSVYWYQQSLDQGLQFLIQYYNGEERAKGNILERFSAQQFPDLHSELNLSSLELGDSALYFCASSVEAGGSYEQYFGPGTRLTVT.

This clone was found a few times. The chain uses TRBV28 and TRBJ2-6; a possible D gene is TRBD2 (5 bases). The ends were cut back, 5 bases at V and 1 base at J, with 9 bases in the middle. Germline CDR1 is MDHEN and CDR2 is SYDVKM. This CDR3 has 15 amino acids. The DNA of the CDR3 is TGTGCCAGCAGTCGAAGAGGGTCTGGGGCCAACGTCCTGACTTTC. Its translation is CASSRRGSGANVLTF.

V gene TRBV14 combines with J gene TRBJ1-5, with TRBD1 matching over 9 bases. CDR1 is SGHDN, CDR2 FVKESK, per germline. CDR3 size: 14 residues. V lost 6 bases and J lost 5; bases outside the gene matches: 5. As DNA, the CDR3 is TGTGCCAGCAGGCTAAGACAGGGGGATCAGCCCCAGCATTTT. Encoded protein: CASRLRQGDQPQHF.

CDR3 nucleotide sequence: TGTGCCGCCCGACTAGCGGGAAACAACGAGCAGTACTTC. As protein: CAARLAGNNEQYF. The chain combines TRBV6-1 with TRBJ2-7, with 11 positions matching TRBD2. V lost 11 bases and J lost 5; bases outside the gene matches: 8. CDR1 is MNHNS, CDR2 SASEGT, per germline. The length of the CDR3 is 13 residues.

V and J are TRBV29-1 and TRBJ1-1; 9 nucleotides match TRBD1. CDR1 is SQVTM, CDR2 ANQGSEA, per germline. The junction had 7 bases not matched to a gene; V was cut back by 6 bases and J by 5 bases. The CDR3 has 13 residues. CDR3 residues: CSVHTGGWTEAFF. CDR3 sequence (DNA): TGCAGCGTCCATACAGGGGGCTGGACTGAAGCTTTCTTT.

The chain joins TRBV28 to TRBJ2-5; 9 bases line up with TRBD2. Unmatched junction bases numbered 4, after V lost 6 bases and J lost 2 bases. CDR3 length equals 14 residues. Germline values: CDR1 MDHEN, CDR2 SYDVKM. The CDR3 coding sequence is TGTGCCAGCAGCTCCCTAGCGGGACAAGAGACCCAGTACTTC. As protein: CASSSLAGQETQYF.

This clone appeared a few times. The rearrangement links TRBV29-1 to TRBJ1-4, with 9 bases that match TRBD1. The V gene end was trimmed by 6 bases and the J gene end by 8 bases; junction bases not matched to a gene: 10. The CDR3 extends over 14 amino acids. Germline loops: CDR1 SQVTM, CDR2 ANQGSEA. The CDR3, as DNA: TGCAGCGTCCGATCCGGGACAGGGTACGAAAAACTGTTTTTT. This translates into CSVRSGTGYEKLFF.

This chain's CDR3 is CASSSWDRGRTEAFF. CDR3 bases: TGTGCCAGCAGTTCCTGGGACAGGGGACGTACTGAAGCTTTCTTT. V gene TRBV27 combines with J gene TRBJ1-1, with 10 bases fitting TRBD1. Unmatched junction bases numbered 7, after V lost 4 bases and J lost 5 bases. This CDR3 region has 15 residues. Germline V CDR1 and CDR2: MNHEY, SMNVEV (reference sequence).

This chain connects TRBV7-9 to TRBJ2-1, with no clear D. This CDR3 is built from 14 residues. The V gene's germline CDR1 is SEHNR and CDR2 FQNEAQ (reference sequence). V lost 2 bases and J 4 bases, leaving 9 bases between the germline ends. CDR3 residues: CASSLRTSYNEQFF. CDR3 bases: TGTGCCAGCAGCTTAAGAACATCTTACAATGAGCAGTTCTTC.

This clone was detected a few times. The chain carries TRBV5-1 and TRBJ2-3; no clear D gene. The CDR3 loop spans 14 amino acids. V shed 2 bases and J shed 1 base, with 8 bases lying between them. Per germline, CDR1 SGHRS and CDR2 YFSETQ. CDR3 protein: CASSFEPGTDTQYF. DNA for the CDR3: TGCGCCAGCAGCTTTGAACCGGGCACAGATACGCAGTATTTT.

This clone was counted only a few times. The chain combines TRBV4-2 with TRBJ1-5, with D perhaps matching TRBD1 (5 bases). Germline CDR1 is LGHNA and CDR2 is YNFKEQ. Trimming took 0 bases from V and 6 from J, leaving 6 bases between them. This CDR3 spans 13 amino acids. CDR3 sequence: CASSQDRGQPQHF. Here the CDR3 DNA reads TGTGCCAGCAGCCAAGATAGGGGTCAGCCCCAGCATTTT.

CDR3 sequence (DNA): TGTGCCAGCTCATCGGGACTAGCGGGAGCCCCTTCAGGGGAGCAGTACTTC. Translating gives CASSSGLAGAPSGEQYF. The chain combines TRBV18 with TRBJ2-7, with 14 bases lining up with TRBD2. Germline V gene data show CDR1 as KGHSH and CDR2 as LQKENI. This CDR3 region has 17 residues. Germline trimming cut 5 bases from V and 7 bases from J; bases unmatched to any gene: 13.

This clone was detected a few times. CDR3 nucleotides: TGTGCCAGCTCACCGCGGGCCCAGAACACTGAAGCTTTCTTT. Translated, it gives CASSPRAQNTEAFF. The V call is TRBV18, the J call TRBJ1-1; no definite D call. CDR1 and CDR2 from the germline V gene are KGHSH and LQKENI. CDR3 length equals 14 residues. Trimming removed 3 bases from V and 1 base from J, with 9 bases in between.

The CDR3 loop reads CASSFSRQGLTDTQYF. The CDR3, as DNA: TGCGCCAGCAGCTTCTCCCGACAGGGCCTCACAGATACGCAGTATTTT. This sequence joins TRBV5-1 and TRBJ2-3; 7 bases match TRBD1. CDR3 length equals 16 residues. Trimming removed 2 bases from V and 2 bases from J; junction bases left unmatched: 8. Germline V gene lookup returns CDR1 SGHRS and CDR2 YFSETQ.